This T cell receptor (beta chain) was observed in a study of cytomegalovirus exposure and HLA in healthy donors. The CDR3 spans 15 residues. Germline V gives CDR1 MNHNY, CDR2 SVGAGI (reference sequence). The V gene lost 1 base and the J gene lost 2 bases, with 11 bases spanning the gap. Use of 60 Vbeta and 13 Jbeta primers characterized the PCR. Methods used by the authors: The authors later counted roughly 87 million unique TCR beta chains, approximately 12 million of them shared. Clones were read by immunoSEQ multiplex PCR, and TCRdb kept only the in-frame ones, dropping some. For V, J and clone size, that table is used; D and trimming come from the DNA. Among some 150,000 clones, 75% were seen once, and the ten largest hold over 3%. Broader study findings: When the data were analyzed later, several of the most significant clusters appeared to be linked to common viral pathogens. On later analysis, the bulk of CMV-associated TCR beta chains appeared to be HLA-restricted.

In regard to this clone: Antigen: not known.

The sequencing input was PBMCs. This rearrangement joins TRBV6-6 to TRBJ1-2; possibly TRBD1 for D (6 bases). The clonotype comes from a man aged 35 to 55 in good health and CMV-seronegative. CDR3 DNA: TGTGCCAGCAGTTACTTCGACAGGAGAAACTATGGCTACACCTTC. As protein: CASSYFDRRNYGYTF.